This T cell receptor (beta chain) stems from a study of graft-versus-host responses after intestinal transplantation (dated by TCRdb to the early 2020s). Describing the broader study: The transplants that recipients got were multivisceral, liver-intestinal, or isolated intestinal. Anti-thymocyte globulin induction was given to all recipients, followed by maintenance tacrolimus and steroids for 2 to 4 years. After intestinal transplantation, graft-versus-host and host-versus-graft alloreactive T cell clones in the graft, circulation and bone marrow were tracked using bulk TCR-beta CDR3 sequencing. Alloreactive clones were identified by sequencing pre-transplant mixed lymphocyte reaction products and comparing them with unstimulated pre-transplant donor and recipient T cells. Of the roughly 25 intestinal transplant recipients enrolled in the cohort, one of whom was a retransplant, a few patients without pretransplant specimens were excluded. Donor T cell macrochimerism was defined as a peak of at least 4% donor T cells among recipient peripheral blood mononuclear cells. Rather than being sequenced by the commercial service, samples from three later patients were sequenced in-house on an Illumina MiSeq and processed with MiXCR.

The study at large found these results: GvH clones were detected in recipient bone marrow, and some of these GvH clones were observed earlier in ileal mucosa or blood, consistent with an intestinal mucosal origin. Early after transplant, peak levels of circulating GvH clones were found to be associated with declines in HvG clones. High GvH to HvG T cell clonal ratios were observed in the allografts of patients with donor T cell macrochimerism. The relatively low number and heterogeneity of intestinal transplant patients limited the conclusions.

The method was the immunoSEQ multiplex PCR assay. In most patients, genomic DNA was isolated using the Qiagen DNeasy Blood and Tissue Kit and sent frozen to Adaptive Biotechnologies for TCR sequencing. High-throughput TCR-beta CDR3 sequencing of genomic DNA from most patients was performed by Adaptive Biotechnologies. The authors' pipeline ran thus. TCR sequencing data for some 19 patients were retrieved from Adaptive's ImmunoSEQ software; a few other patients were processed with MiXCR and VDJtools. To correct CD4 versus CD8 sorting errors, any sequence found in both subsets at a frequency ratio below 5:1 was removed. CDR3 nucleotide sequences shared between donor and recipient were removed because the origin of such sequences could not be assigned. At least 2-fold expansion over unstimulated cells and a minimum CFSE-low frequency of 0.002% (template counts) or 0.001% (read counts) were required for clones to be classified as alloreactive. Mappable clones were those detected in sequenced pre-transplant spleen, lymph node, or MLR CFSE-low populations of the donor or recipient. Cumulative frequency of alloreactive clones was calculated as a percentage of all sequences weighted by copy number. The clones in this table, taken by TCRdb from immuneACCESS, are in-frame only. Not every clone is retained; where verified, under half of the shortfall comes from an unresolved V gene, and the cause of the rest is unknown. Clone size and the V and J calls come from that table; the DNA yielded D and trimming. The sample has about 73,000 clones on record, 90% of them singletons. Less than 5% of the sample comes from the top ten.

Details on this clone: What this receptor recognizes is not known. Base qualities are not at hand, and no much larger clone is one base apart.

The time point label here, explained by the study, means: cells obtained before transplantation from donor or recipient. CD3+CD4+ and CD3+CD8+ populations were FACS-sorted from unstimulated pre-transplant donor and recipient cells taken from spleen or lymph nodes. From the cysteine up to the phenylalanine, the CDR3 has a length of 16 residues. Only CDR3 DNA remains: 48 bases, in frame from the first base. At the junction V is shortened by 0 bases and J by 0 bases, with 12 bases in between. CDR1 and CDR2 are read off the germline V gene as SGHRS and YFSETQ. The sequence joins TRBV5-1 to TRBJ1-2; TRBD1 is a weak D gene call, 6 bases matching. This specimen was unstimulated CD8+ T cells sorted from spleen or lymph node cells, taken before transplant. The clonotype comes from a human donor who was the organ donor for an intestinal transplant. The nucleotides are TGCGCCAGCAGCTTGGAGGTACAGGGATCTAACTATGGCTACACCTTC. Its translation reads: CASSLEVQGSNYGYTF.